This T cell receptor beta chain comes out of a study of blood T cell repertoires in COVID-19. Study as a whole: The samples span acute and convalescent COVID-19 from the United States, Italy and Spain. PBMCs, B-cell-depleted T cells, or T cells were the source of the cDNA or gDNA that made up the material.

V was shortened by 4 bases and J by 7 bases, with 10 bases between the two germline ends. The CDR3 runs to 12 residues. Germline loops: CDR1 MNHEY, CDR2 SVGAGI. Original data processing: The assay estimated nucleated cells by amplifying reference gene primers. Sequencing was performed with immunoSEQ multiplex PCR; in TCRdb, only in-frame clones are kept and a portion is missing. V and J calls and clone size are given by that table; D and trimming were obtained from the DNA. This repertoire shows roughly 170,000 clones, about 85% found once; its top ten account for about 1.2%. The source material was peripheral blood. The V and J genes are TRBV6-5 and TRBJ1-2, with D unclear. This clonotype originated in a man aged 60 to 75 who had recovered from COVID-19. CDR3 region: CASSSRASGYTF. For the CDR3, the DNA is TGTGCCAGCAGTTCGCGGGCCTCTGGCTACACCTTC.